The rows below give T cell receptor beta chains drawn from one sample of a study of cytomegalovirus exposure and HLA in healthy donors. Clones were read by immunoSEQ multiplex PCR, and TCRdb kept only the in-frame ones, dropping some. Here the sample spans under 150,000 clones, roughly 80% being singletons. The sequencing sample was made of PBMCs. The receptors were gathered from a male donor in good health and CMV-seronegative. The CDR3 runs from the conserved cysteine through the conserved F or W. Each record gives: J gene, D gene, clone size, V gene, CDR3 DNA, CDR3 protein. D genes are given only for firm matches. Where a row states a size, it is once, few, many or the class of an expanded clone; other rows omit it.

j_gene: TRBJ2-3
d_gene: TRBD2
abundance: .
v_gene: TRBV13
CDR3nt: TGTGCCAGCAGCCCCCCCAGCGGGAGGGCCATAGATACGCAGTATTTT
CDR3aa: CASSPPSGRAIDTQYF

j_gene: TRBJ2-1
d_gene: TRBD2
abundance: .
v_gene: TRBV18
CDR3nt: TGTGCCAGCTCACCACCGAGTCGGGAGGGCCTACACAATGAGCAGTTCTTC
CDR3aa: CASSPPSREGLHNEQFF

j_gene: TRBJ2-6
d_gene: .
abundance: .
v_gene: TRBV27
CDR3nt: TGTGCCAGCAGTCCCCGGAGCACTGGGGCCAACGTCCTGACTTTC
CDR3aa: CASSPRSTGANVLTF

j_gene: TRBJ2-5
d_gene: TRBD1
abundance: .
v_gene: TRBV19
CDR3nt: TGTGCCAGTACACCGGGACAGGGGTCGGGGGAGCAGTACTTC
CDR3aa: CASTPGQGSGEQYF

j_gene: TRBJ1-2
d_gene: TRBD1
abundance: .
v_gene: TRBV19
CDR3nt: TGTGCCAGTAGTACGCGACAGGGGGCAGGCTATGGCTACACCTTC
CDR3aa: CASSTRQGAGYGYTF

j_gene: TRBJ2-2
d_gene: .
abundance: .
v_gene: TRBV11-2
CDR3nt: TGTGCCAGCAGCTTAGTTAGGGGGGGGACGAACACCGGGGAGCTGTTTTTT
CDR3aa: CASSLVRGGTNTGELFF

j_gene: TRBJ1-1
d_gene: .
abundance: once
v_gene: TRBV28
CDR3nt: TGTGCCAGCAGTTTATTGGCAGGGAACACTGAAGCTTTCTTT
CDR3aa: CASSLLAGNTEAFF

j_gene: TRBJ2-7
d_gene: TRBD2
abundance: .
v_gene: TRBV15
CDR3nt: TGTGCCACCAGCCTACGACTAGCTGGGGAGCAGTACTTC
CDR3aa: CATSLRLAGEQYF

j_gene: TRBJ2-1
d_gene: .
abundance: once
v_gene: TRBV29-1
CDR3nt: TGCAGCGTTGATAAGCAGACTCTTTACAATGAGCAGTTCTTC
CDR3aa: CSVDKQTLYNEQFF

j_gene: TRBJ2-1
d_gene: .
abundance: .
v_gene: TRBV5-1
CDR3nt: TGCGCCAGCAGCTTGGTGTCTAGCGCAAACAATGAGCAGTTCTTC
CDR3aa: CASSLVSSANNEQFF

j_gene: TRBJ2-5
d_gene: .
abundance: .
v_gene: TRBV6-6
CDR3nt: TGTGCCAGCAGTCCGAATCGGGGGCAAGAGACCCAGTACTTC
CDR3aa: CASSPNRGQETQYF

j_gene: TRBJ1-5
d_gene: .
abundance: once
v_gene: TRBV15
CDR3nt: TGTGCCACCAGCAGAGATTATAGCAATCAGCCCCAGCATTTT
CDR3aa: CATSRDYSNQPQHF

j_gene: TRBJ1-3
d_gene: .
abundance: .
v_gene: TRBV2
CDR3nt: TGTGCCAGCCTTGCCGGGCCCGCGACAGACACCATATATTTT
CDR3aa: CASLAGPATDTIYF

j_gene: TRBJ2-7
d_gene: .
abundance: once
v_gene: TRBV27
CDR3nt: TGTGCCAGCAGATACCTCGGCGGACTTTCCTACGAGCAGTACTTC
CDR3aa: CASRYLGGLSYEQYF

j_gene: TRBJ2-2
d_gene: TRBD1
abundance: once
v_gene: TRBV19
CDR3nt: TGTGCTGCGGGGACAGGGTGGACCGGGGAGCTGTTTTTT
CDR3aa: CAAGTGWTGELFF

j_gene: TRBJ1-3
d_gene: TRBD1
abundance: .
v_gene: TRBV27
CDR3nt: TGTGCCAGCAGTTCCACAGGGGCCTCTGGAAACACCATATATTTT
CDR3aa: CASSSTGASGNTIYF

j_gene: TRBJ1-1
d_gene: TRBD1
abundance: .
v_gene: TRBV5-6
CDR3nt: TGTGCCAGCAGCTTGGTAGGGGGCGCGGGCACTGAAGCTTTCTTT
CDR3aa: CASSLVGGAGTEAFF

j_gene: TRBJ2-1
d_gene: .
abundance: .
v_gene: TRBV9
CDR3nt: TGTGCCAGCAGCCTTAAAGGGGAAGCCTACAATGAGCAGTTCTTC
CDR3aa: CASSLKGEAYNEQFF

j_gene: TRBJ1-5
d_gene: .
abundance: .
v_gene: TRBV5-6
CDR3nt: TGTGCCAGCAGCCTAGGGAGGGTTTATAGCAATCAGCCCCAGCATTTT
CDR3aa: CASSLGRVYSNQPQHF

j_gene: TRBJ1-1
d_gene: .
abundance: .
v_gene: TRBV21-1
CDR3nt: TGTGCCAGCAGCAAAGGGAGGGGGACAGGGGACACTGAAGCTTTCTTT
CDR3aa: CASSKGRGTGDTEAFF

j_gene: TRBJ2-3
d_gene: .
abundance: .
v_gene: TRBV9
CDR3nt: TGTGCCAGCAGCCCTCAAGGGGGAGCTTTGTACCACGGGGATACGCAGTATTTT
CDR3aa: CASSPQGGALYHGDTQYF

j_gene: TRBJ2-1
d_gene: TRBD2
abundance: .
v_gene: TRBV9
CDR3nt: TGTGCCAGCAGCGGCCCAACTAGCGGGACTTACAATGAGCAGTTCTTC
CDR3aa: CASSGPTSGTYNEQFF

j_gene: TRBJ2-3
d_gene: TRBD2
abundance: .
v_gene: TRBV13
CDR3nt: TGTGCCAGCAGCTTAGGACTAGCGGGGGACACAGATACGCAGTATTTT
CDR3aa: CASSLGLAGDTDTQYF

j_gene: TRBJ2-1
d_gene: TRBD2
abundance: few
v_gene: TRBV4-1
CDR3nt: TGCGCCAGCAGCCTTCTAGCGGTGAGCTCCTACAATGAGCAGTTCTTC
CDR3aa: CASSLLAVSSYNEQFF

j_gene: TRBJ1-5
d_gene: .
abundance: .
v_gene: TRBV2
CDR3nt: TGTGCCAGCAGCAAGGACACGAGGTGGCTTGAGGCCCAGCATTTT
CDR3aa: CASSKDTRWLEAQHF